This TCR beta chain was captured by sequencing in a study of beta chain features in type 1 diabetes (dated by TCRdb to 2016 to 2018). About the investigation overall: Mean age, gender distribution, total cell number and subset yield were not different between patients and healthy donors. A total of about 99,000,000 sorted cells were examined across all samples, and RNA yield correlated strongly with the number of cells per subset. In the study, TCRB repertoires of sorted circulating CD4+ T cell subsets from recently diagnosed type 1 diabetes patients were compared with those of matched healthy donors. Regulatory and stem cell-like memory subsets were obtained from only 8 patients and roughly 8 healthy donors, while naive and central memory subsets were obtained from all 30 or so donors.

The entire isolated RNA was reverse transcribed using the High Capacity cDNA Reverse Transcription Kit, and thus expressed TCRB transcripts were sequenced. Deep immunoSEQ sequencing was performed on naive, central memory and regulatory T cell samples, with an average of about 4 million total reads per sample. Sorted cells were lysed in RLT buffer and RNA was extracted with DNase-treated RNeasy Micro or Mini kits, depending on cell number. To prevent cross-contamination, every cell subset was processed on its own, while patient and healthy donor samples were processed together. The immunoSEQ multiplex PCR was used to amplify TCRB sequences from cDNA, yielding 87-bp fragments that span the CDR3 region. Amplicons were sequenced on the Illumina HiSeq platform. In the paper's pipeline: Synthetic template baselines were used to correct PCR bias computationally, reads within Hamming distance 2 were collapsed together, and singletons that could not be merged were discarded. By aligning reads against IMGT, V, D and J genes, CDR3 length, and insertions or deletions at six rearrangement sites were assigned. Within each subset, clonotype counts were normalized to sorted cell number, after which true diversity and Gini coefficients were computed with the tcR R package. The overlap coefficient, calculated on TCRB nucleotide sequences, was used to measure repertoire sharing. Imported from immuneACCESS, the table was reduced by TCRdb to in-frame sequences with V and J called. These copies leave out some clones; in studies compared against another copy, an unresolved V gene accounts for under half, and the cause of the remainder is not known. D and trimming come from the DNA, and the V and J calls and clone size come from that table. The sample data list 140,000 or so clones, and 13% of these were observed just once. The ten largest clones capture roughly 1.4% of the sample.

Results the study describes overall, beyond this receptor: PCR might favor shorter templates, but patient and control samples were amplified and corrected together, so any skew would affect both groups equally. In all four CD4+ subsets, TCRB CDR3 length was moderately but significantly shorter in type 1 diabetes patients. Only small numbers of individuals were included in the HLA sub-analyses, which left unresolved whether HLA type had any influence on TCRB rearrangement. The naive, central memory and regulatory TCRB repertoires appeared to resemble one another more closely among patients than among healthy donors. At VDJ recombination sites, type 1 diabetes patients had fewer insertions and more deleted nucleotides, which implies abnormalities in thymic rearrangement. Because cDNA rather than genomic DNA was sequenced, highly expressing activated cells could have been over-represented, although no difference in activation and CD3 levels was found between groups.

Each donor gave one peripheral blood draw, averaging around 0.11 L, which was collected into heparinised tubes. Using a panel that included CD45RO, CCR7, CD25, CD127, CD95 and CD27, naive, central memory, regulatory and stem cell-like memory CD4+ T cells were sorted on a BD FACSAria II. All sorted populations exceeded 95% purity. Right away, PBMCs were isolated by Lymphoprep density gradient centrifugation and were stained directly, with no culture step. So that batch effects would be minimized, each experiment stained and sorted samples in pairs, pairing one healthy donor with one patient. In regard to this clone: Its binding antigen is unknown. No much larger clone exists at a distance of one base, and base qualities are not known.

The trim is 5 bases for V and 4 bases for J, with a gap of 11 bases between the germline ends. Including cysteine and phenylalanine, the CDR3 has 14 amino acids. Just the 42-base CDR3 DNA is kept, in frame starting at base 1. Per the germline V gene (reference sequence), SEHNR is the CDR1 and FQNEAQ is the CDR2. This sequence originates from a man in his late teens or twenties with type 1 diabetes. The sequencing sample was made of central memory CD4+ T cells from blood. Recombination linked TRBV7-9 to TRBJ1-4, with TRBD1 perhaps the D gene, on 5 matching bases. Read as DNA, the sequence is TGTGCCAGCAGCCAAACAGGAAGTAATGAAAAACTGTTTTTT. Its protein is CASSQTGSNEKLFF.